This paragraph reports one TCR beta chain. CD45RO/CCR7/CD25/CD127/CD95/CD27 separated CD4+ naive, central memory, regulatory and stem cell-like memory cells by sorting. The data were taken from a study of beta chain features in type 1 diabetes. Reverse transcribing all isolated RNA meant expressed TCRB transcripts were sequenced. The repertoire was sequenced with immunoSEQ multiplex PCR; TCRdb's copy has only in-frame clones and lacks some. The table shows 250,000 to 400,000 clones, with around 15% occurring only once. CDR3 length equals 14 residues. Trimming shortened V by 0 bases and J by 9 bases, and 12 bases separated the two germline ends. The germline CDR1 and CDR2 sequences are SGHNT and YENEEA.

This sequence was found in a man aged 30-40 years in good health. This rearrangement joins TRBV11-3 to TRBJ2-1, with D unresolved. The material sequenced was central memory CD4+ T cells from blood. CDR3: CASSLESRSGEQFF. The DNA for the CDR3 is TGTGCCAGCAGCTTAGAATCCAGGTCGGGTGAGCAGTTCTTC.